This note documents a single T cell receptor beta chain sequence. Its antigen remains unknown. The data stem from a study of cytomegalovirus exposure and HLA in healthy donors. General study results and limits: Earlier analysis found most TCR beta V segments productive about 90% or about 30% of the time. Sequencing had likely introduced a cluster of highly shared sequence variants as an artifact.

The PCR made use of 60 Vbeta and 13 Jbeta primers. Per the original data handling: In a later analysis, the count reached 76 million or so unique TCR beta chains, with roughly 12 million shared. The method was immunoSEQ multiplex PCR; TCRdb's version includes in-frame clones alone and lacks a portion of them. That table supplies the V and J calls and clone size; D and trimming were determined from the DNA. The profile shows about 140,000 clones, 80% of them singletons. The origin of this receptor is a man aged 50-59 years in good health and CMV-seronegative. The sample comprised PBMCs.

CDR3 amino acids: CASKALQGAGELFF. Here the CDR3 DNA reads TGCGCCAGCAAAGCTCTGCAGGGTGCCGGGGAGCTGTTTTTT. The chain combines TRBV5-1 with TRBJ2-2, with D possibly matching TRBD1 (5 bases). Germline lookup yields CDR1 SGHRS and CDR2 YFSETQ. V shed 6 bases and J shed 6 bases, with 15 bases lying between them. The CDR3 contains 14 residues.